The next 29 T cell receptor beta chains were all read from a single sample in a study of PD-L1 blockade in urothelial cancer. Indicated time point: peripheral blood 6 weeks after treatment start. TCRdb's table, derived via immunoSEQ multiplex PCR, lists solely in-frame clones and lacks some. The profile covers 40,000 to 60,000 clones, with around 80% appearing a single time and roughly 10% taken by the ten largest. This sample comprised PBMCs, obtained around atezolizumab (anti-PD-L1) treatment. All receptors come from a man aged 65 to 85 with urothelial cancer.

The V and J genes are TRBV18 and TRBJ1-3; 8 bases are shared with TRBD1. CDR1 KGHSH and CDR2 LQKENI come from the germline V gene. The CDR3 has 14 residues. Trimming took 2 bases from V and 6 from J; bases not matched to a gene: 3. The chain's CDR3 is CASSPTTGENTIYF. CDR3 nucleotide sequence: TGTGCCAGCTCACCAACGACAGGGGAAAACACCATATATTTT.

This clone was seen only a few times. Here the CDR3 DNA reads TGCGCCAGCAGCGTGCGGGAGGCAGAAGGCAATGAGCAGTTCTTC. It encodes CASSVREAEGNEQFF. This sequence joins TRBV5-1 and TRBJ2-1, with TRBD2 matching 8 bases. Unmatched junction bases numbered 9, after V lost 4 bases and J lost 6 bases. Germline loops: CDR1 SGHRS, CDR2 YFSETQ. The CDR3 runs 15 residues. Together with reference TRBV5-1 and TRBJ2-1, the CDR3 gives the full variable domain: KAGVTQTPRYLIKTRGQQVTLSCSPISGHRSVSWYQQTPGQGLQFLFEYFSETQRNKGNFPGRFSGRQFSNSRSEMNVSTLELGDSALYLCASSVREAEGNEQFFGPGTRLTVL.

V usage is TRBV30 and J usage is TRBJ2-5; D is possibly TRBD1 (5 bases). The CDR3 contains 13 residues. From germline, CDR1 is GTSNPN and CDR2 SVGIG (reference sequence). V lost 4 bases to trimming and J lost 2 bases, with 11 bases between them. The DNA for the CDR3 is TGTGCCTGGACCACAGGTTCTCAAGAGACCCAGTACTTC. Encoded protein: CAWTTGSQETQYF.

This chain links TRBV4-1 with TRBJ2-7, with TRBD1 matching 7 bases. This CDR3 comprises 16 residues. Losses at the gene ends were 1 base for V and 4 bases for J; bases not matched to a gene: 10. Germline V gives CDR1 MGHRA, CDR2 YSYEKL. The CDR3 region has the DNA TGCGCCAGCAGCCAAGTCGAAGGTGACAGGGAGTACGAGCAGTACTTC. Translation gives CASSQVEGDREYEQYF.

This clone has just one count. This CDR3 is CASSGEGLNTGELFF. Written as DNA, the CDR3 is TGTGCCAGCAGTGGGGAGGGGCTGAACACCGGGGAGCTGTTTTTT. V and J are TRBV2 and TRBJ2-2; the match to TRBD2 covers 7 bases. The CDR3 is made up of 15 amino acids. V trimming: 4 bases; J trimming: 1 base; junction bases outside the gene matches: 3. Germline V gives CDR1 SNHLY, CDR2 FYNNEI.

The DNA for the CDR3 is TGTGCCATCAAGAACCCACAGGGGGCGAATGAGCAGTTCTTC. As protein: CAIKNPQGANEQFF. The chain carries TRBV10-3 and TRBJ2-1, with 9 nucleotides matching TRBD1. V gave up 7 bases and J gave up 7 bases; unmatched junction bases: 8. Germline V CDR1 and CDR2: ENHRY, SYGVKD. The CDR3 totals 14 residues.

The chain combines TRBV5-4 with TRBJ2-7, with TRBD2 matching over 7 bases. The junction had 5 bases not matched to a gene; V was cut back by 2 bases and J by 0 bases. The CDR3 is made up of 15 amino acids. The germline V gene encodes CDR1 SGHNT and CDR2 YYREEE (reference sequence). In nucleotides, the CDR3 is TGTGCCAGCAGCTTAGGGCGGGGGAGCTCCTACGAGCAGTACTTC. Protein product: CASSLGRGSSYEQYF.

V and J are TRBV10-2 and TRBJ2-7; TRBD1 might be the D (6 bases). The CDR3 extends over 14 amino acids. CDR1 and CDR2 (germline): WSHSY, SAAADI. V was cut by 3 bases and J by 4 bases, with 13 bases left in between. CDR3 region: CASSDDRRSYEQYF. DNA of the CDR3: TGCGCCAGCAGTGATGACAGGCGTTCGTACGAGCAGTACTTC.

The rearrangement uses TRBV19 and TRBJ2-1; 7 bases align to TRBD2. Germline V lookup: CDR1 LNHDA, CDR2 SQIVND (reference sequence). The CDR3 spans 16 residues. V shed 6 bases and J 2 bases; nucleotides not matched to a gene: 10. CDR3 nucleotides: TGTGCCAGTAGATTAGGGGAGGGAGGGCCCTACAATGAGCAGTTCTTC. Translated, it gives CASRLGEGGPYNEQFF.

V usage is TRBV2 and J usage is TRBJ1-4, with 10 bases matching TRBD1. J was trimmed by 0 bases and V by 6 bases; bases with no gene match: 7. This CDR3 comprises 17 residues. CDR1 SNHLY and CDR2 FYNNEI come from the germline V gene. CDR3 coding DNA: TGTGCCAGCAGGACCGGGACAGGGGCTACAACTAATGAAAAACTGTTTTTT. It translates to CASRTGTGATTNEKLFF.

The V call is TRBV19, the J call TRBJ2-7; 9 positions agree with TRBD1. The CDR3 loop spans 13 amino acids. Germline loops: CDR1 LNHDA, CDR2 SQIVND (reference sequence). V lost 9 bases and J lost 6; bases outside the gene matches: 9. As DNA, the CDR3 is TGTGCCAGCTCCGGGACAGGGTTTGGCGAGCAGTACTTC. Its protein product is CASSGTGFGEQYF. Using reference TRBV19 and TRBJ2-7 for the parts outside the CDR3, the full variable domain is DGGITQSPKYLFRKEGQNVTLSCEQNLNHDAMYWYRQDPGQGLRLIYYSQIVNDFQKGDIAEGYSVSREKKESFPLTVTSAQKNPTAFYLCASSGTGFGEQYFGPGTRLTVT.

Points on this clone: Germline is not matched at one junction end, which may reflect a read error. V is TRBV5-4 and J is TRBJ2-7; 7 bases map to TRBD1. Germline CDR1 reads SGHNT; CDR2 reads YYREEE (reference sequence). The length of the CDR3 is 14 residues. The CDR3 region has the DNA TGCGCCAGCAGCCTGGACAGGCCGACCTACGAGCAGTACTTC. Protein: CASSLDRPTYEQYF. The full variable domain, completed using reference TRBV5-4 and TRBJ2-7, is ETGVTQSPTHLIKTRGQQVTLRCSSQSGHNTVSWYQQALGQGPQFIFQYYREEENGRGNFPPRFSGLQFPNYSSELNVNALELDDSALYLCASSLDRPTYEQYFGPGTRLTVT.

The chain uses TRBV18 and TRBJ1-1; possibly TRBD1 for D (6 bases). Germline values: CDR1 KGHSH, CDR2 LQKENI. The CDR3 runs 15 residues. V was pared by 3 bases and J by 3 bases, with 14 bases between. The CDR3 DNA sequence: TGTGCCAGCTCACCGCGGACAGTGGGGGACACTGAAGCTTTCTTT. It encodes CASSPRTVGDTEAFF.

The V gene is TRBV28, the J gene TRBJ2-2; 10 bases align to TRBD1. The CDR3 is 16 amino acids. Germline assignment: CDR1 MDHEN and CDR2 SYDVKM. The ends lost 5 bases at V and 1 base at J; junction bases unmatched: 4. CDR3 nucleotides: TGTGCCAGCAGTACTTGGGACAGGGGGAACACCGGGGAGCTGTTTTTT. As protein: CASSTWDRGNTGELFF.

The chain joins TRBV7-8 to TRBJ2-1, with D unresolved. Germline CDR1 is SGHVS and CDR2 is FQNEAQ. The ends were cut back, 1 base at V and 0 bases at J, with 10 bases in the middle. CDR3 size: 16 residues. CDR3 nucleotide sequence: TGTGCCAGCAGCTTAGTCATGTCTAGCTCCTACAATGAGCAGTTCTTC. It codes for CASSLVMSSSYNEQFF.

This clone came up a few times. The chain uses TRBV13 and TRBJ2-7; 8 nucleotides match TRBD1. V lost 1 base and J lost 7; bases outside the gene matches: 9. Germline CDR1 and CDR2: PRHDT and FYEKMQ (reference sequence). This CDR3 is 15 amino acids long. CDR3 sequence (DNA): TGTGCCAGCAGCTTAGAGGGACAGGCGTCTACGGAGCAGTACTTC. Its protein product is CASSLEGQASTEQYF. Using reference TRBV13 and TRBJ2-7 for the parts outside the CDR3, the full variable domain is AAGVIQSPRHLIKEKRETATLKCYPIPRHDTVYWYQQGPGQDPQFLISFYEKMQSDKGSIPDRFSAQQFSDYHSELNMSSLELGDSALYFCASSLEGQASTEQYFGPGTRLTVT.

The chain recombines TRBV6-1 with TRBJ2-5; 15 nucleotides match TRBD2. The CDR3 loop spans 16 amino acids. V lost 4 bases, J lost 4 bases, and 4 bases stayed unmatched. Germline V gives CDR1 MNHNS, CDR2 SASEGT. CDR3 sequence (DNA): TGTGCCAGCAGTGTAGCGGGACTAGCGGGGGGAGAGACCCAGTACTTC. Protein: CASSVAGLAGGETQYF.

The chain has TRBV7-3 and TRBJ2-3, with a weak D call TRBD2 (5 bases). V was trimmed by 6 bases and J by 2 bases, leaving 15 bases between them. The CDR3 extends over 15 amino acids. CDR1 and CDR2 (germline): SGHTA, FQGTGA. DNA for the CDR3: TGTGCCAGCAGTACTCTGGGGAGCCTCACAGATACGCAGTATTTT. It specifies CASSTLGSLTDTQYF.

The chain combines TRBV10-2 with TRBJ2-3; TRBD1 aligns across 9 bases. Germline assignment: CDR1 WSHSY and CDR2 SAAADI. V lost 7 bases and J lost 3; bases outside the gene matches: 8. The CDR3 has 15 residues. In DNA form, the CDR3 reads TGCGCCAGCATGAACTGGGACAGGGATACAGATACGCAGTATTTT. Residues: CASMNWDRDTDTQYF.

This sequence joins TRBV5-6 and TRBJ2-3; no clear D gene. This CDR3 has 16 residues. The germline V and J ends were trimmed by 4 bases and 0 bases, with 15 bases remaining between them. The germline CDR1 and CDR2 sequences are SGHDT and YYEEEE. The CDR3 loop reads CASSQYQFSSTDTQYF. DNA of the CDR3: TGTGCCAGCAGCCAATACCAGTTTTCAAGCACAGATACGCAGTATTTT.

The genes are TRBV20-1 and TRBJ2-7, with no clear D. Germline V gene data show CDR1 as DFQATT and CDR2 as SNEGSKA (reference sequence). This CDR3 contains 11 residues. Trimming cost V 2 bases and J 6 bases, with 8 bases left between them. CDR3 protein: CSARLDGEQYF. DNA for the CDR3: TGCAGTGCTAGACTAGATGGCGAGCAGTACTTC.

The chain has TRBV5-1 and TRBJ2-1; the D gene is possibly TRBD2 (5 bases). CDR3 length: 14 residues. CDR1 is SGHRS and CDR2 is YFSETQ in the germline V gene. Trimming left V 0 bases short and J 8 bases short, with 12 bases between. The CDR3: CASSLVGLEDEQFF. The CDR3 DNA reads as TGCGCCAGCAGCTTGGTCGGGCTGGAGGATGAGCAGTTCTTC.

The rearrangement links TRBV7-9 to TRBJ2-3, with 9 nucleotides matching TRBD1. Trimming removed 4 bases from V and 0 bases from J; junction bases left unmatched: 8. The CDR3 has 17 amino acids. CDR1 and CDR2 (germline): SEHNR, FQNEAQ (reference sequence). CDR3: CASSYLGGTGSTDTQYF. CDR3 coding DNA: TGTGCCAGCAGCTACCTAGGAGGGACAGGGAGCACAGATACGCAGTATTTT.

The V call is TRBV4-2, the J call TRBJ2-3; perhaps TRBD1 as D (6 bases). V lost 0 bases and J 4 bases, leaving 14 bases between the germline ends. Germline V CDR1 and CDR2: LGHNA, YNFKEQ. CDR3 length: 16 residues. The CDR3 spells CASSQDRAGAADTQYF. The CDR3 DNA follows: TGTGCCAGCAGCCAAGATCGGGCAGGGGCGGCAGATACGCAGTATTTT.

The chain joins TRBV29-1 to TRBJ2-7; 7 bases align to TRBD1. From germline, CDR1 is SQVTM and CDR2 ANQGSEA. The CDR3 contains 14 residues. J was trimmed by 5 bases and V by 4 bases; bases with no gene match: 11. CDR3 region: CSVGFATGLNEQYF. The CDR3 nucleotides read TGCAGCGTTGGCTTTGCGACAGGGTTAAACGAGCAGTACTTC.

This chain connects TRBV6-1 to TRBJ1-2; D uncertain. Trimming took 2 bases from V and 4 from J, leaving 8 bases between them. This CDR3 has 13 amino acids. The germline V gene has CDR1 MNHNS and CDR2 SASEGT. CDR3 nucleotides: TGTGCCAGCAGTGAAAGAGTAAGCTATGGCTACACCTTC. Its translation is CASSERVSYGYTF.

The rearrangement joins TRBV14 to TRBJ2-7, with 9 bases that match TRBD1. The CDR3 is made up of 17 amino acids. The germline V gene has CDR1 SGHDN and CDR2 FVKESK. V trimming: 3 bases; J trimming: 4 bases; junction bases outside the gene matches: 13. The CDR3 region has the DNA TGTGCCAGCAGCCAGTCCCGGGACAGGGCCCGGGCGTACGAGCAGTACTTC. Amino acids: CASSQSRDRARAYEQYF.

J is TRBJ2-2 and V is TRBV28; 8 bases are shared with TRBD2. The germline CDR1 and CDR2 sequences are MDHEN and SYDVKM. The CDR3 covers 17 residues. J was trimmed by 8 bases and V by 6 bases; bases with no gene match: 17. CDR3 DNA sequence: TGTGCCAGCAGGCGAACTGGACTAGCCGTCGGAAGAGGGGAGCTGTTTTTT. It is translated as CASRRTGLAVGRGELFF.

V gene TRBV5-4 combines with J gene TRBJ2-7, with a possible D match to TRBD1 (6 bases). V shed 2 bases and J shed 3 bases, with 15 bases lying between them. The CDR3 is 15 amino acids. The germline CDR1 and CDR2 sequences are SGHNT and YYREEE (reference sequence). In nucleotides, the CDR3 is TGTGCCAGCAGCTTTTCTACAGGGAGCGGCTACGAGCAGTACTTC. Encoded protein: CASSFSTGSGYEQYF.